The rows below give T cell receptor beta chains drawn from one sample of a study of tumor-infiltrating lymphocytes in localized non-small cell lung cancer. Data came from immunoSEQ multiplex PCR; TCRdb stores just in-frame clones and leaves some out. The sample carries about 12,000 clones, around 84% recorded once. The specimen sequenced was lung tumor tissue. The receptors stem from a human donor with non-small cell lung cancer. CDR3s include the opening cysteine and the closing phenylalanine or tryptophan. Each record gives: V gene, D gene, J gene, clone size, CDR3 protein, CDR3 DNA. D genes are given only for firm matches. Size tells how often a clone was seen (once, few, many) or the class of an expanded clone, and some rows leave it out.

TRBV20-1	TRBD1	TRBJ1-1	.	CSASGTDEAFF	TGCAGTGCTAGCGGGACAGATGAAGCTTTCTTT
TRBV18	.	TRBJ2-6	.	CASSPEGANVLTF	TGTGCCAGCTCACCCGAAGGGGCCAACGTCCTGACTTTC
TRBV28	.	TRBJ1-5	.	CASSQDGRGDQPQHF	TGTGCCAGCAGTCAGGACGGTAGGGGAGATCAGCCCCAGCATTTT
TRBV2	.	TRBJ2-7	.	CASRRAYEQYF	TGTGCCAGCCGGAGGGCATACGAGCAGTACTTC
TRBV9	.	TRBJ1-2	.	CASSALQGVGGYTF	TGTGCCAGCAGCGCTCTACAGGGCGTTGGGGGCTACACCTTC
TRBV19	.	TRBJ2-1	few	CASTMETGTSYNEQFF	TGTGCCAGTACAATGGAAACCGGGACTTCTTACAATGAGCAGTTCTTC
TRBV9	.	TRBJ1-4	.	CASSDRTGGGEKLFF	TGTGCCAGCAGCGACCGGACGGGCGGTGGTGAAAAACTGTTTTTT
TRBV28	.	TRBJ2-1	.	CASSQQGKQFF	TGTGCCAGCAGTCAGCAGGGGAAGCAGTTCTTC
TRBV28	.	TRBJ1-1	.	CASSLSAGRYEAFF	TGTGCCAGCAGTTTATCGGCTGGACGGTATGAAGCTTTCTTT
TRBV19	.	TRBJ1-5	.	CASSLRLGNQPQHF	TGTGCCAGTAGTCTCCGACTGGGCAATCAGCCCCAGCATTTT
TRBV4-2	.	TRBJ2-3	.	CASSQEGDTQYF	TGTGCCAGCAGCCAAGAGGGCGATACGCAGTATTTT
TRBV5-1	.	TRBJ1-1	.	CASSLGPTQGITEAFF	TGCGCCAGCTCCCTGGGCCCGACACAGGGTATCACTGAAGCTTTCTTT
TRBV7-8	.	TRBJ1-1	.	CASSPAGVAEAFF	TGTGCCAGCAGCCCTGCGGGGGTTGCTGAAGCTTTCTTT
TRBV6-1	.	TRBJ1-1	.	CASSEILNTEAFF	TGTGCCAGCAGTGAAATTCTGAACACTGAAGCTTTCTTT
TRBV5-5	.	TRBJ1-1	once	CASSLINTEAFF	TGTGCCAGCAGCTTGATAAACACTGAAGCTTTCTTT
TRBV7-2	.	TRBJ2-3	.	CASSLGIWGDTQYF	TGTGCCAGCAGCCTAGGCATTTGGGGGGATACGCAGTATTTT
TRBV5-4	TRBD1	TRBJ1-1	.	CASSIDRATEAFF	TGTGCCAGCAGCATAGACAGGGCTACTGAAGCTTTCTTT
TRBV2	.	TRBJ1-4	.	CASSETRNEKLFF	TGTGCCAGCAGTGAAACGAGAAATGAAAAACTGTTTTTT
TRBV15	TRBD2	TRBJ2-5	.	CATSRGPAGVSGEETQYF	TGTGCCACCAGCAGAGGACCAGCGGGAGTTTCCGGGGAAGAGACCCAGTACTTC
TRBV7-6	.	TRBJ1-1	.	CASSKDWNTEAFF	TGTGCCAGCAGCAAAGATTGGAACACTGAAGCTTTCTTT
TRBV7-2	TRBD2	TRBJ2-1	.	CASKRERLYNEQFF	TGTGCCAGCAAGCGGGAGCGATTGTACAATGAGCAGTTCTTC
TRBV7-2	.	TRBJ2-1	.	CASSRYNEQFF	TGTGCCAGCAGTCGCTACAATGAGCAGTTCTTC